This TCR beta chain was recorded in a study of a mutant IDH1 vaccine in newly diagnosed glioma. Study at large: Patients were started on vaccination 4-6 weeks after radiotherapy alone, or with temozolomide cycles. It was radiotherapy, temozolomide, or both that patients received previously, with most receiving both. Study-wide results and limits: The occurrence of vaccine-induced immune responses was seen in roughly 93% of patients.

Time point reported: week 35, safety follow-up. All doses held 300 ug of mutant IDH1 20-mer peptide, with topical imiquimod. Each tumor in the donors was a new WHO grade 3 or 4 astrocytoma, IDH1-mutant and ATRX-lost. Remarks on this clone: Its target is unknown.

Using immunoSEQ multiplex PCR, the repertoire was profiled, and TCRdb retains in-frame clones only, with some absent. The table shows approximately 47,000 clones, with more than 75% occurring only once. The sequencing here drew on PBMCs, taken from a glioma patient whose treatment included an IDH1 peptide vaccine. The TCR was taken from a woman aged 40 to 50 with glioma.

The CDR3 region is CATSKYQPDTQYF. CDR3 sequence (DNA): TGTGCCACCAGCAAATACCAACCGGATACGCAGTATTTT. The rearrangement links TRBV15 to TRBJ2-3, with no clear D. With 4 bases removed from V and 6 bases from J, the gap between germline ends came to 11 bases. The CDR3 is 13 amino acids. Germline-derived CDR1 and CDR2 are LNHNV and YYDKDF (reference sequence).